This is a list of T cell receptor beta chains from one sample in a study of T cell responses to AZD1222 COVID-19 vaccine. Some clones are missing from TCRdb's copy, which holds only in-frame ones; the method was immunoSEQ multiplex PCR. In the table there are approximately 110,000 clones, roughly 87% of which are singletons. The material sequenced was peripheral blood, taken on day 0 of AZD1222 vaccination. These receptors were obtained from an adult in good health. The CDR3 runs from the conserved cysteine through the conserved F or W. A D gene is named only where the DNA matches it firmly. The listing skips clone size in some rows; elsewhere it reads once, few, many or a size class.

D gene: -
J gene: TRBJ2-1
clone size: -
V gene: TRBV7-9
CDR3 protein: CASSLGSVDNEQFF
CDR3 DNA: TGTGCCAGCAGCTTAGGGTCAGTTGACAATGAGCAGTTCTTC

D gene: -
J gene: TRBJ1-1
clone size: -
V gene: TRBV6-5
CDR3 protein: CASTEGVNTEAFF
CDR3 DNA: TGTGCCAGCACCGAGGGGGTGAACACTGAAGCTTTCTTT

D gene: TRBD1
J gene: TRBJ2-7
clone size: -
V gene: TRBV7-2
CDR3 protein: CASSSWTGSEQYF
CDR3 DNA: TGTGCCAGCAGCTCTTGGACAGGGAGCGAGCAGTACTTC

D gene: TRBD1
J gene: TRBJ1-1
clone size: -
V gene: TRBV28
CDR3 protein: CASSSTRTGGRRAFF
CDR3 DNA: TGTGCCAGCAGTTCGACGCGGACAGGGGGCAGGAGGGCTTTCTTT

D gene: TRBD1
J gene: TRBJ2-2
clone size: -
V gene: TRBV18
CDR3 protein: CASSRTGAPNTGELFF
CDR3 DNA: TGTGCCAGCTCACGGACAGGGGCCCCGAACACCGGGGAGCTGTTTTTT

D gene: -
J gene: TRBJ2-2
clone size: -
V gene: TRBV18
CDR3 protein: CASSPFSSNTGELFF
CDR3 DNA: TGTGCCAGCTCACCTTTCAGCTCGAACACCGGGGAGCTGTTTTTT

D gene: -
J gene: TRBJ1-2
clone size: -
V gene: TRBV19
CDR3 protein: CASSIATGNGYTF
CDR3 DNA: TGTGCCAGTAGTATAGCAACAGGGAATGGCTACACCTTC

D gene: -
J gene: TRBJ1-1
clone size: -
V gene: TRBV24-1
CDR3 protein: CATSRGPPENTEAFF
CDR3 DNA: TGTGCCACCAGTCGAGGACCGCCAGAGAACACTGAAGCTTTCTTT

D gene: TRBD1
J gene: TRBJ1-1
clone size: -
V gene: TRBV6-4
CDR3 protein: CASRKFGQGTSNTEAFF
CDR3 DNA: TGTGCCAGCAGAAAGTTCGGACAGGGGACGTCGAACACTGAAGCTTTCTTT

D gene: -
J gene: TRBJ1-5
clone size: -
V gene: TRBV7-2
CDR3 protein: CASSQGDQPQHF
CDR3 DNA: TGTGCCAGCAGCCAAGGTGATCAGCCCCAGCATTTT

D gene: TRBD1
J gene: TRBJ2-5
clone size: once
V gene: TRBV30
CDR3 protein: CAWDGTGNQETQYF
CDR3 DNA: TGTGCCTGGGACGGGACAGGGAATCAAGAGACCCAGTACTTC

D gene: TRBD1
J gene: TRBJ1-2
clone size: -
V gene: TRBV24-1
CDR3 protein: CATSEGQGWSGYTF
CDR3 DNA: TGTGCCACCAGTGAGGGACAGGGCTGGAGTGGCTACACCTTC

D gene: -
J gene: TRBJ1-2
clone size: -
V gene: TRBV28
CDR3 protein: CASSWGYVKVSYGYTF
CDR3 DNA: TGTGCCAGCAGTTGGGGATATGTCAAGGTTTCCTATGGCTACACCTTC

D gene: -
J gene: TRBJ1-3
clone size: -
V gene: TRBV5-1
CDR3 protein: CASSLGDFSGNTIYF
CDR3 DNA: TGCGCCAGCAGCTTGGGCGATTTCTCTGGAAACACCATATATTTT

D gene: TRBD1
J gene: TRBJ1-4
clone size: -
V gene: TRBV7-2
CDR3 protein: CASSLVGDRGREKLFF
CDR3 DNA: TGTGCCAGCAGCTTAGTCGGCGATAGGGGGCGTGAAAAACTGTTTTTT

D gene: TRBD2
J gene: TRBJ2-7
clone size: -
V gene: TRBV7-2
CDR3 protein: CASSELAGVRNEQYF
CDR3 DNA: TGTGCCAGCAGTGAACTAGCGGGAGTGCGTAACGAGCAGTACTTC

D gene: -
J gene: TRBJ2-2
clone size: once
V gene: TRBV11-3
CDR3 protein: CASSRETGELFF
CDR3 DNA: TGTGCCAGCAGCAGAGAAACCGGGGAGCTGTTTTTT

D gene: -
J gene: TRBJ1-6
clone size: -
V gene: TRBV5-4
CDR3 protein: CASSLDRSPLHF
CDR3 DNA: TGTGCCAGCAGCTTGGACAGATCACCCCTCCACTTT

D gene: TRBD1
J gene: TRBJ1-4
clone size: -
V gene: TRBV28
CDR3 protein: CASSFRDRDKKLFF
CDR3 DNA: TGTGCCAGCAGTTTTCGGGACAGGGACAAAAAACTGTTTTTT

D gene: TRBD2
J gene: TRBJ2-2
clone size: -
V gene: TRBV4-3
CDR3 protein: CASSQDSSGVRAGGELFF
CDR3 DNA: TGCGCCAGCAGCCAAGATTCTAGCGGGGTTAGAGCTGGCGGGGAGCTGTTTTTT

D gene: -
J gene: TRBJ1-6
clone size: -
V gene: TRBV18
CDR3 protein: CASSPPSSPLHF
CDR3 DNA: TGTGCCAGCTCACCACCGTCGTCACCCCTCCACTTT